Sequencing of this T cell receptor beta chain was carried out in a study of OX40 agonist ivuxolimab in advanced cancers. The study's findings and limits: Averaging showed that CD8+ T cells had more expanded clones than CD4+ did.

On this clone: The antigen remains unidentified.

Here immunoSEQ multiplex PCR was the method, and the copy in TCRdb shows in-frame clones only, minus some. Among 50,000 to 60,000 clones, roughly 86% were seen once, and the ten largest hold around 13%. CDR1 and CDR2 from the germline V gene are SGHVS and FNYEAQ. The CDR3 contains 14 residues. Trimming cost V 1 base and J 2 bases, with 8 bases left between them. The gene calls are TRBV7-6 and TRBJ2-5; D is unresolved. The sequence was obtained from an adult with an advanced solid tumor such as melanoma, head and neck, liver or kidney cancer. Sequencing used CD4+ or CD8+ T cells sorted from blood, obtained in a trial of the OX40 agonist ivuxolimab. CDR3 sequence reads: CASSLGVGQETQYF. The CDR3 DNA follows: TGTGCCAGCAGCTTAGGGGTCGGACAAGAGACCCAGTACTTC. Combining the CDR3 with reference TRBV7-6 and TRBJ2-5 gives the whole variable domain GAGVSQSPRYKVTKRGQDVALRCDPISGHVSLYWYRQALGQGPEFLTYFNYEAQQDKSGLPNDRFSAERPEGSISTLTIQRTEQRDSAMYRCASSLGVGQETQYFGPGTRLLVL.